The next 21 T cell receptor beta chains were all read from a single sample in a study of T cell repertoires in cytomegalovirus infection. TCRdb redid the calling of the reads with MiXCR, one entry per CDR3 protein. The sample has roughly 280,000 distinct CDR3 sequences, roughly 13% seen once. The specimen sequenced was PBMCs. Every receptor here comes from a human donor in good health (CMV status not recorded). Some clones in this sample may be carry-over from other donors' samples.

This clonotype was seen at least ten times. The V call is TRBV7-8, the J call TRBJ2-5, with D perhaps TRBD1 (5 bases). Germline loops: CDR1 SGHVS, CDR2 FQNEAQ. Deletions cut 1 base from V and 5 bases from J, with 14 bases between. CDR3 size: 15 residues. CDR3 sequence reads: CASSLETGRHETQYF. CDR3 nucleotide sequence: TGTGCCAGCAGCTTAGAAACAGGACGCCACGAGACCCAGTACTTC.

This clonotype was recorded a few times. V usage is TRBV28 and J usage is TRBJ2-1; D not certain. This CDR3 has 15 amino acids. Germline V gene data show CDR1 as MDHEN and CDR2 as SYDVKM. Between the trimmed V and J ends, which lost 3 bases and 5 bases, there was a span of 14 bases. CDR3 sequence reads: CASSLGTGRNNEQFF. The CDR3 coding sequence is TGTGCCAGCAGTTTGGGAACCGGTCGGAACAATGAGCAGTTCTTC.

The chain recombines TRBV14 with TRBJ2-3; TRBD1 aligns across 8 bases. The CDR3 has 17 amino acids. V trimming: 0 bases; J trimming: 2 bases; junction bases outside the gene matches: 7. Germline V gene data show CDR1 as SGHDN and CDR2 as FVKESK. DNA for the CDR3: TGTGCCAGCAGCCAAGATAGGGACAGGCCATTCACAGATACGCAGTATTTT. It specifies CASSQDRDRPFTDTQYF.

This clonotype was counted many times. This sequence joins TRBV12-3 or TRBV12-4 and TRBJ1-4; 8 bases match TRBD1. This CDR3 is built from 14 residues. Losses at the gene ends were 7 bases for V and 7 bases for J; bases not matched to a gene: 8. In DNA form, the CDR3 reads TGTGCCAGCACAATCAGGGGGCGCTCTGAAAAACTGTTTTTT. Its translation: CASTIRGRSEKLFF.

This clonotype has a count of ten or more. CDR3 sequence reads: CASSLASGGPTDTQYF. CDR3 sequence (DNA): TGTGCCAGCAGCTTGGCTAGCGGGGGACCCACAGATACGCAGTATTTT. This chain joins TRBV7-6 and TRBJ2-3; 10 bases line up with TRBD2. The V segment lost 3 bases and the J segment 2 bases; nucleotides outside the gene matches: 5. The CDR3 consists of 16 residues. The germline V gene has CDR1 SGHVS and CDR2 FNYEAQ.

This clonotype has only a few counts. The chain uses TRBV29-1 and TRBJ2-7; 8 bases align to TRBD1. The ends lost 2 bases at V and 6 bases at J; junction bases unmatched: 12. This CDR3 contains 15 residues. CDR1 is SQVTM, CDR2 ANQGSEA, per germline. CDR3 protein: CSVESGGQGAAEQYF. The DNA for the CDR3 is TGCAGCGTTGAATCGGGTGGGCAGGGGGCCGCCGAGCAGTACTTC.

This clonotype has a count of ten or more. This sequence joins TRBV7-2 and TRBJ2-4, with 10 bases lining up with TRBD1. Per germline, CDR1 SGHTA and CDR2 FQGNSA. The V and J ends lost 0 bases and 3 bases, in that order; junction bases with no gene match: 11. The CDR3 runs 19 residues. CDR3 residues: CASSLAPHETGGVKNIQYF. The CDR3, as DNA: TGTGCCAGCAGCTTAGCGCCCCATGAGACAGGGGGCGTCAAAAACATTCAGTACTTC.

This clonotype occurred a few times. The chain employs TRBV28 and TRBJ1-2; TRBD1 matches at 7 bases. V trimming: 3 bases; J trimming: 0 bases; junction bases outside the gene matches: 4. CDR3 length: 15 amino acids. Looked up from germline, CDR1 is MDHEN and CDR2 is SYDVKM. For the CDR3, the DNA is TGTGCCAGCAGTTTTCGCGGGACAGCTAACTATGGCTACACCTTC. Protein product: CASSFRGTANYGYTF.

The chain employs TRBV18 and TRBJ2-7, with 7 bases fitting TRBD1. The CDR3 has 14 amino acids. With V trimmed by 3 bases and J by 5 bases, 7 bases remained unmatched. Germline values: CDR1 KGHSH, CDR2 LQKENI. CDR3 amino acids: CASSPPTGVDEQYF. CDR3 sequence (DNA): TGTGCCAGCTCACCGCCCACAGGGGTGGACGAGCAGTACTTC. The complete variable domain, with remaining parts taken from reference TRBV18 and TRBJ2-7, reads NAGVMQNPRHLVRRRGQEARLRCSPMKGHSHVYWYRQLPEEGLKFMVYLQKENIIDESGMPKERFSAEFPKEGPSILRIQQVVRGDSAAYFCASSPPTGVDEQYFGPGTRLTVT.

This clonotype was observed many times. The V call is TRBV28, the J call TRBJ1-2; 7 nucleotides agree with TRBD1. The CDR3 spans 12 residues. The ends lost 8 bases at V and 5 bases at J; junction bases unmatched: 5. Germline V gene sequence: CDR1 MDHEN, CDR2 SYDVKM. CDR3 amino acids: CASGNRGYGYTF. In DNA, the CDR3 is TGTGCCAGCGGAAACAGGGGATATGGCTACACCTTC.

CDR3 DNA: TGTGCCAGCAGTGAAAGGACAGGGTGGGATCAGCCCCAGCATTTT. This gives the protein CASSERTGWDQPQHF. The genes are TRBV2 and TRBJ1-5; 8 bases align to TRBD1. The germline gives CDR1 SNHLY, CDR2 FYNNEI. CDR3 length equals 15 residues. V shed 2 bases and J 5 bases; nucleotides not matched to a gene: 5.

The gene calls are TRBV7-6 and TRBJ2-6; 8 bases are a match to TRBD1. The junction had 4 bases not matched to a gene; V was cut back by 0 bases and J by 0 bases. Germline lookup yields CDR1 SGHVS and CDR2 FNYEAQ. There are 18 residues in the CDR3. The CDR3 here is CASSLAGTGNSGANVLTF. CDR3 sequence (DNA): TGTGCCAGCAGCTTAGCGGGGACAGGAAACTCTGGGGCCAACGTCCTGACTTTC.

This clonotype has a count of ten or more. This chain uses TRBV7-9 with TRBJ2-7; the D gene is possibly TRBD1 (6 bases). V was trimmed by 0 bases and J by 1 base, leaving 13 bases between them. The CDR3 is made up of 16 amino acids. CDR1 is SEHNR and CDR2 is FQNEAQ in the germline V gene (reference sequence). In nucleotides, the CDR3 is TGTGCCAGCAGCTTAGCGCGGGCAGGGGATTCCTACGAGCAGTACTTC. Encoded protein: CASSLARAGDSYEQYF.

This chain connects TRBV18 to TRBJ1-5; TRBD1 aligns across 11 bases. This CDR3 is built from 16 residues. The J segment lost 5 bases and the V segment lost 2 bases, leaving 5 bases of the junction unmatched. Per germline, CDR1 KGHSH and CDR2 LQKENI. Written as DNA, the CDR3 is TGTGCCAGCTCACCAAGGACAGGGGGCGACGATCAGCCCCAGCATTTT. Its protein is CASSPRTGGDDQPQHF.

In its sample, this clonotype was seen a few times. This sequence joins TRBV7-9 and TRBJ1-4, with D uncertain. Between the trimmed V and J ends, which lost 1 base and 7 bases, there was a span of 7 bases. CDR1 is SEHNR, CDR2 FQNEAQ, per germline (reference sequence). The CDR3 is 13 residues long. CDR3 bases: TGTGCCAGCAGCTTAGGAAGGTTTGAAAAACTGTTTTTT. This encodes CASSLGRFEKLFF. The whole variable domain, remainder taken from reference TRBV7-9 and TRBJ1-4, is DTGVSQNPRHKITKRGQNVTFRCDPISEHNRLYWYRQTLGQGPEFLTYFQNEAQLEKSRLLSDRFSAERPKGSFSTLEIQRTEQGDSAMYLCASSLGRFEKLFFGSGTQLSVL.

Comments on this clonotype: This may come from a read error, since a much larger clone is one base off. Since no conserved phenylalanine or tryptophan closes the CDR3, a read error is the likely cause. The chain links TRBV20-1 to TRBJ2-5; D remains unclear. Trimming took off 0 bases at V and 5 bases at J, with 16 bases between the two ends. The germline gives CDR1 DFQATT, CDR2 SNEGSKA (reference sequence). The CDR3 runs to 15 residues. The CDR3 coding sequence is TGCAGTGCTAGAGAGCTCACCCCCGGCCTTGAGACCCAGTACTTA. This gives the protein CSARELTPGLETQYL.

There are a few counts of this clonotype. The CDR3 DNA is TGTGCCAGCAGAAATGGTGGACAGGGAAGAGGGGGCACCGGGGAGCTGTTTTTT. It is translated as CASRNGGQGRGGTGELFF. The chain carries TRBV6-2 or TRBV6-3 and TRBJ2-2, with TRBD1 matching 8 bases. The V segment lost 6 bases and the J segment 4 bases; nucleotides outside the gene matches: 16. This CDR3 has 18 amino acids. CDR1 and CDR2 from the germline V gene are MNHEY and SVGEGT.

V is TRBV19 and J is TRBJ1-1; TRBD1 is a possible D gene (6 bases). In germline, CDR1 is LNHDA, CDR2 SQIVND (reference sequence). V gave up 8 bases and J gave up 6 bases, with 25 bases separating them. The CDR3 sequence is 16 residues long. The CDR3 sequence is CASRSLVGGERAEAFF. The CDR3 DNA reads TGTGCCAGTCGCTCCCTCGTGGGGGGCGAACGCGCTGAAGCTTTCTTT. Full variable domain (rest looked up from reference TRBV19 and TRBJ1-1): DGGITQSPKYLFRKEGQNVTLSCEQNLNHDAMYWYRQDPGQGLRLIYYSQIVNDFQKGDIAEGYSVSREKKESFPLTVTSAQKNPTAFYLCASRSLVGGERAEAFFGQGTRLTVV.

This clonotype was counted at least ten times. The chain is built from TRBV7-9 and TRBJ2-2; the match to TRBD2 covers 13 bases. The CDR3 has 19 amino acids. The J segment lost 0 bases and the V segment lost 5 bases, leaving 9 bases of the junction unmatched. In germline, CDR1 is SEHNR, CDR2 FQNEAQ (reference sequence). The CDR3: CASSPIMGLAGTNTGELFF. CDR3 bases: TGTGCCAGCAGCCCTATAATGGGACTAGCGGGAACGAACACCGGGGAGCTGTTTTTT.

This clonotype has at least ten counts. This sequence joins TRBV7-2 and TRBJ1-1; no clear D gene. The CDR3 length is 13 residues. The germline gives CDR1 SGHTA, CDR2 FQGNSA. The V end was cut by 1 base, the J end by 3 bases, with 6 bases between. The CDR3 DNA is TGTGCCAGCAGCTTAGGGTTGTACACTGAAGCTTTCTTT. This translates into CASSLGLYTEAFF.

This clonotype was observed many times. The J gene is TRBJ2-6, the V gene TRBV7-2, with TRBD2 matching 10 bases. CDR3 length: 19 residues. Germline V gene sequence: CDR1 SGHTA, CDR2 FQGNSA. V trimming: 3 bases; J trimming: 4 bases; junction bases outside the gene matches: 12. The CDR3 DNA is TGTGCCAGCAGCTTTTACCCCCCCCCTAGCGGGAGAGGGGCCAACGTCCTGACTTTC. Protein: CASSFYPPPSGRGANVLTF.